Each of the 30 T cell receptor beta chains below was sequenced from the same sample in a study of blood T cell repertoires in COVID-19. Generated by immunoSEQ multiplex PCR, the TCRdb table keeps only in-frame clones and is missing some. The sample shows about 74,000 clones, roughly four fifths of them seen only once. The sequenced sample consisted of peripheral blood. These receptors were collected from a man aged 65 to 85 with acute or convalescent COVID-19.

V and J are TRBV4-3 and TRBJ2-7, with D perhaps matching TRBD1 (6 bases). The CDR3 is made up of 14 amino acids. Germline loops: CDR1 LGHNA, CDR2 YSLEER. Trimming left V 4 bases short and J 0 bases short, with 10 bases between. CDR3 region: CASSLRDTSYEQYF. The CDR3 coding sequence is TGCGCCAGCAGCCTCCGGGACACCTCCTACGAGCAGTACTTC.

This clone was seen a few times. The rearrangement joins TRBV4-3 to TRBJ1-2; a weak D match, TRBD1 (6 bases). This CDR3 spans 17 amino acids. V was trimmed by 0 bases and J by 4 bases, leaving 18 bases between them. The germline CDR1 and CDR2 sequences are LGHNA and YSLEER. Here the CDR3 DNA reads TGCGCCAGCAGCCAAGATGTGGGGGGGACATCGATCTATGGCTACACCTTC. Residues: CASSQDVGGTSIYGYTF.

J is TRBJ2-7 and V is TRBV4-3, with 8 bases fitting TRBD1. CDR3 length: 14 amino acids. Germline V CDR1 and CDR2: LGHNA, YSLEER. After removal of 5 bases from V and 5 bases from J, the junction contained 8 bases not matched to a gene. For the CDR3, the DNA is TGCGCCAGCAGCGCAGGACAGGGCGGGCACGAGCAGTACTTC. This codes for CASSAGQGGHEQYF.

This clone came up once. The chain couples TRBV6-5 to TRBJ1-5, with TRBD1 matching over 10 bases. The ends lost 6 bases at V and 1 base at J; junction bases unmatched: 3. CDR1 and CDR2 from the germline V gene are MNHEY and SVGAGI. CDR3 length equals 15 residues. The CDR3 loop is CASSPDRGSNQPQHF. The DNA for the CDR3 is TGTGCCAGCAGCCCGGACAGGGGGAGCAATCAGCCCCAGCATTTT.

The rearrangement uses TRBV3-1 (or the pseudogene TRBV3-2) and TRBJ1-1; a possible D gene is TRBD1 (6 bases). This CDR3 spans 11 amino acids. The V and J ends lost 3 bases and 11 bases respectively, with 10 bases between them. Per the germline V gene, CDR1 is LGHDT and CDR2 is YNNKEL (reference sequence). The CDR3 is CASSQQGMAFF. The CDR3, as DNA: TGTGCCAGCAGCCAGCAGGGGATGGCTTTCTTT.

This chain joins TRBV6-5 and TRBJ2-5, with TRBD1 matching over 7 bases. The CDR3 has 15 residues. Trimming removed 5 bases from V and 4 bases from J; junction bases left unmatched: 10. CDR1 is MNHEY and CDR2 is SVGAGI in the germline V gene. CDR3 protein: CASSPDKAGGETQYF. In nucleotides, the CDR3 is TGTGCCAGCAGTCCCGACAAGGCAGGGGGAGAGACCCAGTACTTC.

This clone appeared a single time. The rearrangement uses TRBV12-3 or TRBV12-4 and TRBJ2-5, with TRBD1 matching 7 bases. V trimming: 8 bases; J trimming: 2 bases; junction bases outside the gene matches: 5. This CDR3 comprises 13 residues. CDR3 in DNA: TGTGCCAGCGGAGACAGGGTACAAGAGACCCAGTACTTC. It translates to CASGDRVQETQYF.

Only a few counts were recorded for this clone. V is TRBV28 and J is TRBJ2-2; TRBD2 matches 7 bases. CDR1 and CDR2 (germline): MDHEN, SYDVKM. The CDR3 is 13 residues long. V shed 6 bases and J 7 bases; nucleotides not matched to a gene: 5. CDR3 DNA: TGTGCCAGCAGCTTAAGCGGGGACGGGGAGCTGTTTTTT. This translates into CASSLSGDGELFF.

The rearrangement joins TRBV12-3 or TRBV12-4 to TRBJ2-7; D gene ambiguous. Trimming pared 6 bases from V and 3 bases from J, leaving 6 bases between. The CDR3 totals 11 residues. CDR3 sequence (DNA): TGTGCCAGCAGCCCAGGCTACGAGCAGTACTTC. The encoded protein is CASSPGYEQYF.

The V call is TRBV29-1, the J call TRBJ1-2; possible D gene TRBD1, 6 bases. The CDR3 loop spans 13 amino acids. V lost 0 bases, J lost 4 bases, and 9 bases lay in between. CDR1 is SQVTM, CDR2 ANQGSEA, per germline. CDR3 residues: CSVEDSRGYGYTF. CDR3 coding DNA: TGCAGCGTTGAAGATAGCAGGGGCTATGGCTACACCTTC.

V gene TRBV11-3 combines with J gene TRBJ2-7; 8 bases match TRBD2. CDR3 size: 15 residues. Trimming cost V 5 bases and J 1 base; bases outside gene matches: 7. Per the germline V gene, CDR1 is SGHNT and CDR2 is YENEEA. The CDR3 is CASSPGGGRSYEQYF. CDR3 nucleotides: TGTGCCAGCAGCCCCGGGGGGGGGAGGTCCTACGAGCAGTACTTC.

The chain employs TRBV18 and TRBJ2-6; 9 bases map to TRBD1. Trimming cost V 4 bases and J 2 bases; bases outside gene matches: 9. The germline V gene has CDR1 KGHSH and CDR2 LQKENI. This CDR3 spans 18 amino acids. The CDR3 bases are TGTGCCAGCTCACTTGGAGGACAGGGGCGGACTGGGGCCAACGTCCTGACTTTC. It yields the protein CASSLGGQGRTGANVLTF.

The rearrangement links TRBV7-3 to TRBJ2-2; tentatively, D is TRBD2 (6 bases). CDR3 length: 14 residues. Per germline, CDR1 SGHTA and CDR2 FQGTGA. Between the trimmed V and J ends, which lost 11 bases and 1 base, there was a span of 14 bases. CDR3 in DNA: TGTGCCCCATGGGTGGAGGGGAACACCGGGGAGCTGTTTTTT. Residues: CAPWVEGNTGELFF.

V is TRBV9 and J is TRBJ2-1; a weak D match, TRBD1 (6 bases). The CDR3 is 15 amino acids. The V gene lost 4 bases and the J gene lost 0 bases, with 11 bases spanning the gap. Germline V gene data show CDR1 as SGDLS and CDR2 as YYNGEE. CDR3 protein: CASSLDSISYNEQFF. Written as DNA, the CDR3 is TGTGCCAGCAGCTTGGACAGCATCTCCTACAATGAGCAGTTCTTC.

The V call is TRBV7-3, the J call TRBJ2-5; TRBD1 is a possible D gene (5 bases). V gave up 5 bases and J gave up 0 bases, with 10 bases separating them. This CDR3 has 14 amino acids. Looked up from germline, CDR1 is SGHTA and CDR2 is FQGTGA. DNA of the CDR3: TGTGCCAGCAGCCCGGCAGGGTACCAAGAGACCCAGTACTTC. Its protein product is CASSPAGYQETQYF.

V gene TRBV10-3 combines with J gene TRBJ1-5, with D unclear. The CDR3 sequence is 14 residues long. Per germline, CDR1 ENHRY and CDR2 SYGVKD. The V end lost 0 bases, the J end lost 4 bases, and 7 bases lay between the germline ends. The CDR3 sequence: CAISESPGNQPQHF. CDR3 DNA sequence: TGTGCCATCAGTGAGTCGCCCGGGAATCAGCCCCAGCATTTT.

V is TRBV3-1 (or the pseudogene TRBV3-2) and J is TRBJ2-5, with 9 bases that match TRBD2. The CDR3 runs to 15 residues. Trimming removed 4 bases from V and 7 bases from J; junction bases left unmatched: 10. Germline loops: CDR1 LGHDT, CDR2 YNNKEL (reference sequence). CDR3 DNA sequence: TGTGCCAGCAGCCCGGGCGGGGGGGCCGTTGGGACCCAGTACTTC. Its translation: CASSPGGGAVGTQYF.

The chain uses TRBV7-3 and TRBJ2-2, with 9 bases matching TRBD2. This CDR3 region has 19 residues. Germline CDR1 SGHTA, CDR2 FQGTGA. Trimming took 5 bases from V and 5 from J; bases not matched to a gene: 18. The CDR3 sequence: CASSPRSPAGGRRTGELFF. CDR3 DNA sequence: TGTGCCAGCAGCCCCCGTTCGCCAGCGGGGGGCCGCCGGACCGGGGAGCTGTTTTTT.

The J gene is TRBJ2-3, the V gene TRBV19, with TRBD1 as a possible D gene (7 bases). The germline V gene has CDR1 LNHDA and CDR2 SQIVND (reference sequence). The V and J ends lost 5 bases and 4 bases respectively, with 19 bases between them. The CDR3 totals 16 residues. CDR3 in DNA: TGTGCCAGTAGTGGGGCAGGGGGGTATCCCCCAGATACGCAGTATTTT. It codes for CASSGAGGYPPDTQYF.

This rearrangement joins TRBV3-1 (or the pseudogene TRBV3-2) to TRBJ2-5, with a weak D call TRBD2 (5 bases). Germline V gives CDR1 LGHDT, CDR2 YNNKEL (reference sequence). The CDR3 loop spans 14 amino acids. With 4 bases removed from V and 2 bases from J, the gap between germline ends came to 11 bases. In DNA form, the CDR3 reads TGTGCCAGCAGCCTAGCGCCCTTTCAAGAGACCCAGTACTTC. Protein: CASSLAPFQETQYF.

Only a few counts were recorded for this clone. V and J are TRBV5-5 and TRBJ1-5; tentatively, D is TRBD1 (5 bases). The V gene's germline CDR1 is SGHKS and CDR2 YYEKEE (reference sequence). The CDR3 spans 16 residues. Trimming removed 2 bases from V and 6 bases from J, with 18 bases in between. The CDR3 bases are TGTGCCAGCAGCTTAACCCACTCAGGGCCCCCTCAGCCCCAGCATTTT. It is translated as CASSLTHSGPPQPQHF. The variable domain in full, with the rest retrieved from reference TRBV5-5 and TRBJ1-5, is DAGVTQSPTHLIKTRGQQVTLRCSPISGHKSVSWYQQVLGQGPQFIFQYYEKEERGRGNFPDRFSARQFPNYSSELNVNALLLGDSALYLCASSLTHSGPPQPQHFGDGTRLSIL.

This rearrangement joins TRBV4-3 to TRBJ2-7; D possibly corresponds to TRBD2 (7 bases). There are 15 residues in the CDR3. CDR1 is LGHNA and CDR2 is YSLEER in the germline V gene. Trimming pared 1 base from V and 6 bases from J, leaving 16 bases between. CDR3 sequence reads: CASSQGWGGPLEQYF. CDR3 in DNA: TGCGCCAGCAGCCAAGGCTGGGGGGGGCCGCTCGAGCAGTACTTC.

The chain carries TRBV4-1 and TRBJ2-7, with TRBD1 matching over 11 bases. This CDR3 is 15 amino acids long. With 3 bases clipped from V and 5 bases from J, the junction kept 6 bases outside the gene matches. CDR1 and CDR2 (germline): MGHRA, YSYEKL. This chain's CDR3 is CASSHRDRGDDEQYF. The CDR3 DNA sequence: TGCGCCAGCAGCCATCGGGACAGGGGGGACGACGAGCAGTACTTC.

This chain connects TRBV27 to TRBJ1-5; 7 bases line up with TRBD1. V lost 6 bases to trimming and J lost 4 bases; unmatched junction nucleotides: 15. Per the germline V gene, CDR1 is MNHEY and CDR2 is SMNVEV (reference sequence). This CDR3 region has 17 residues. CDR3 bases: TGTGCCAGCAGCCTTAAAGTCCCGGGACAGTTGAATCAGCCCCAGCATTTT. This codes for CASSLKVPGQLNQPQHF.

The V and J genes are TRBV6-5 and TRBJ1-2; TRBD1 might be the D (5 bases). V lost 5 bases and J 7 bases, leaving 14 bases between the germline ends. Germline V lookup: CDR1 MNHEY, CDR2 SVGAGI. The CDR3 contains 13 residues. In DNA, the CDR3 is TGTGCCAGCAGTCCCACGACAGTGGCTGGCTACACCTTC. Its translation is CASSPTTVAGYTF.

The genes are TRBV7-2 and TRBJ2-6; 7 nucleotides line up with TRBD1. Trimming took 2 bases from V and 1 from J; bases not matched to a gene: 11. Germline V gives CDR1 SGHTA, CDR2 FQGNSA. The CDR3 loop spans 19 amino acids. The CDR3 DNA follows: TGTGCCAGCAGCTTACTTATGAACAGGGGTGGGTCTGGGGCCAACGTCCTGACTTTC. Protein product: CASSLLMNRGGSGANVLTF.

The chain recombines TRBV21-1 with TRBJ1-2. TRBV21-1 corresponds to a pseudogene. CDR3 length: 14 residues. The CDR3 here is CASSKAPGGYGYTF. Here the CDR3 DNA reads TGTGCCAGCAGCAAAGCCCCAGGAGGCTATGGCTACACCTTC.

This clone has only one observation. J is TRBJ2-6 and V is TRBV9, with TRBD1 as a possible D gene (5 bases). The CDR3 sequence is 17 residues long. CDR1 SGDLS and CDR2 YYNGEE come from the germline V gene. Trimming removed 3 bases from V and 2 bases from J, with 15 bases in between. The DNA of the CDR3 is TGTGCCAGCAGCGAGGGGAAGGGGCGGCCTGGGGCCAACGTCCTGACTTTC. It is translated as CASSEGKGRPGANVLTF.

This CDR3 reads CASSVGLSTDTQYF. The CDR3 nucleotides are TGTGCCAGCAGCGTAGGCCTAAGCACAGATACGCAGTATTTT. The chain is built from TRBV9 and TRBJ2-3; D is unclear. Germline CDR1 SGDLS, CDR2 YYNGEE. The CDR3 is 14 residues long. V lost 0 bases, J lost 0 bases, and 5 bases lay in between.

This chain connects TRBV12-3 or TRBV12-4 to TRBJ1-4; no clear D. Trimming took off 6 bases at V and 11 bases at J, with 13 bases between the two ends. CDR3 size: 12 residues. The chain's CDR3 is CASSWWGEKLFF. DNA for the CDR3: TGTGCCAGCAGCTGGTGGGGAGAGAAACTGTTTTTT.